This T cell receptor (beta chain) was observed in a study of T cell repertoires in cytomegalovirus infection. Study information: Public TCR beta signatures were indicative of both CMV infection and a matching HLA type.

The V end lost 0 bases, the J end lost 5 bases, and 7 bases lay between the germline ends. This CDR3 spans 13 amino acids. The germline V gene has CDR1 MNHEY and CDR2 SVGAGI. A single record per CDR3 protein comes from TCRdb applying MiXCR to the reads. The sample includes some 100,000 distinct CDR3 sequences, around a quarter of them seen just once. This clonotype came up a few times. Its antigen remains unidentified. Regarding the study as a whole: Dominating the ex vivo response were HLA-C-restricted CMV-specific TCR beta clonotypes. Of the TCR beta families, the public ones yielded a cumulative frequency that identified carriers of CMV plus the relevant HLA.

The TCR was taken from a human donor in good health (CMV status not recorded). Some clones in this sample may be carry-over from other donors' samples. V and J are TRBV6-5 and TRBJ2-5; D is uncertain. The sequenced sample was CD8+ T cells from PBMCs. DNA for the CDR3: TGTGCCAGCAGTTACTCCGGTTATGAGACCCAGTACTTC. It codes for CASSYSGYETQYF.